This paragraph reports one T cell receptor (beta chain). Its antigen has not been determined. No much larger clonotype is one base removed from it; base qualities were not supplied. TCRbeta CDR3 regions were amplified from genomic DNA using the immunoSEQ Assay, a bias-controlled multiplex PCR. Regarding the original processing steps: Nucleated cell counts per sample were estimated from amplification of reference gene primers within the assay. Sequence reads were collapsed and filtered to measure the absolute abundance of every unique TCRbeta CDR3 rearrangement. Productive Simpson clonality was computed per sample as the square root of Simpson's diversity index over productive rearrangements. In its TCRdb copy, this immuneACCESS table keeps in-frame sequences only and misses some clones. Where compared with another copy, unresolved V genes explain less than half of these, and the others have no known cause. V and J calls and clone size are given by that table; D and trimming were obtained from the DNA. For this sample there are hundreds of thousands of clones; over 85% appear just once. The top ten constitute around 10% of the sample.

These data come from a study of blood T cell repertoires in COVID-19 (dated by TCRdb to the early 2020s). Broadly, across the study: Samples covering the acute and convalescent phases of COVID-19 were provided by collaborators in the United States, Italy and Spain. The material from the prospective study consisted of cDNA or gDNA derived from T cells, B-cell-depleted T cells, or PBMCs. Subjects who had been exposed to COVID-19, were actively infected with it, or had recovered from it provided the deeply sampled blood TCRbeta repertoires that made up the dataset. A freely available public database, intended as a resource for researchers studying the immune response to SARS-CoV-2, is where the repertoires were released. The samples were drawn from the first 160 participants of the ongoing ImmuneRACE study and from over a thousand subjects provided by 6 global collaborators. Sample metadata almost always included a de-identified subject ID, COVID-19 status, age in years and sex. HLA class I and class II types, where available, came from metadata supplied by the sample provider rather than from assay-based typing.

The research as a whole found: How much clinical and demographic metadata was included differed by source and by participant, and the metadata was provided uncurated.

One collaborating source in Seattle enrolled patients during active infection and followed them longitudinally through the course of disease. Collaborating institutions collected whole blood in K2EDTA tubes following their own protocols. For TCRbeta analysis, collaborator samples were shipped as frozen whole blood, as isolated PBMCs, or as DNA extracted from either sample type. CDR1 and CDR2, looked up from the germline V gene, are MGHRA and YSYEKL. V has 8 bases trimmed and J has 9 bases trimmed; junction bases matching no gene number 3. CDR3 length: 11 amino acids, cysteine to phenylalanine. Only the CDR3 region is kept as DNA, spanning 33 bases read in frame from base 1.

This receptor was taken from a woman aged 25 to 39 with COVID-19, enrolled during active disease. In this chain, TRBV4-1 is recombined with TRBJ2-1; 8 nucleotides in the junction match TRBD1. The sequencing sample was made of peripheral blood. The CDR3 is CASDRGGEQFF. The nucleotide sequence is TGCGCCAGCGACAGGGGTGGTGAGCAGTTCTTC.